The 21 T cell receptor beta chains below all came from one sample that was sequenced in a study of multiple sclerosis patients with progressive multifocal leukoencephalopathy. Sample time point: before natalizumab initiation. Profiling relied on immunoSEQ multiplex PCR, and the TCRdb table lists in-frame clones only, not all of them. The sample shows approximately 26,000 clones, 88% of them seen only once. The sample taken for sequencing was PBMCs. The receptors derive from a human donor with multiple sclerosis.

The rearrangement links TRBV5-1 to TRBJ2-5; D is possibly TRBD1 (5 bases). The CDR3 loop spans 13 amino acids. V dropped 6 bases and J dropped 2 bases, with 11 bases sitting between them. Germline CDR1 reads SGHRS; CDR2 reads YFSETQ. CDR3 nucleotide sequence: TGCGCCAGCATGGGGTCAGGGCAAGAGACCCAGTACTTC. Translated: CASMGSGQETQYF.

The rearrangement uses TRBV11-2 and TRBJ1-2; maybe TRBD1 (5 bases). This CDR3 has 14 residues. V lost 1 base to trimming and J lost 7 bases, with 13 bases between them. CDR1 SGHAT and CDR2 FQNNGV come from the germline V gene. The DNA of the CDR3 is TGTGCCAGCAGCTTAGTCCGGGACGGAGCTGGCTACACCTTC. Translation: CASSLVRDGAGYTF.

The chain joins TRBV7-2 to TRBJ1-2, with D perhaps TRBD1 (5 bases). V was shortened by 5 bases and J by 1 base, with 14 bases between the two germline ends. The CDR3 is 15 residues long. Looked up from germline, CDR1 is SGHTA and CDR2 is FQGNSA. CDR3 coding DNA: TGTGCCAGCAGCCCCAGGACGGGGGGTAACTATGGCTACACCTTC. This translates into CASSPRTGGNYGYTF.

Remarks on this clone: Other DNA sequences in the sample encode the same CDR3. V and J are TRBV7-7 and TRBJ2-7, with TRBD2 matching 8 bases. The CDR3 runs to 15 residues. CDR1 is SSHAT and CDR2 is FNYEAQ in the germline V gene (reference sequence). Losses at the gene ends were 1 base for V and 3 bases for J; bases not matched to a gene: 5. CDR3: CASSLGSGNNYEQYF. Here the CDR3 DNA reads TGTGCCAGCAGCTTAGGTAGCGGGAACAACTACGAGCAGTACTTC.

J is TRBJ2-7 and V is TRBV4-1; unclear D gene. The V gene lost 3 bases and the J gene lost 2 bases, with 17 bases spanning the gap. The CDR3 is 16 residues long. CDR1 and CDR2 from the germline V gene are MGHRA and YSYEKL. CDR3 amino acids: CASSQSWAEVTYEQYF. The CDR3 coding sequence is TGCGCCAGCAGCCAGTCTTGGGCAGAGGTTACCTACGAGCAGTACTTC.

There are a few counts of this clone. CDR3 sequence (DNA): TGTGCCAGCAGTTACGGGGGAAACACTGAAGCTTTCTTT. Translation gives CASSYGGNTEAFF. The chain has TRBV6-5 and TRBJ1-1; weak D call: TRBD1 (5 bases). V lost 2 bases and J lost 2, with 6 bases in between. This CDR3 contains 13 residues. Germline CDR1 is MNHEY and CDR2 is SVGAGI.

The V and J genes are TRBV10-3 and TRBJ2-7, with D perhaps matching TRBD2 (5 bases). The CDR3 sequence is 13 residues long. Trimming shortened V by 3 bases and J by 1 base, and 7 bases separated the two germline ends. CDR1 and CDR2 from the germline V gene are ENHRY and SYGVKD. This chain's CDR3 is CAISDGDSYEQYF. In DNA, the CDR3 is TGTGCCATCAGTGACGGGGATTCCTACGAGCAGTACTTC.

This clone is a singleton in its sample. The genes are TRBV4-1 and TRBJ2-5; no clear D. The CDR3 runs to 15 residues. Trimming shortened V by 4 bases and J by 4 bases, and 16 bases separated the two germline ends. Germline values: CDR1 MGHRA, CDR2 YSYEKL. CDR3 coding DNA: TGCGCCAGCAGCCCCCGCCGTGGGATCCGAGAGACCCAGTACTTC. This encodes CASSPRRGIRETQYF.

The chain carries TRBV11-3 and TRBJ2-2, with D possibly called TRBD1 or TRBD2 (5 bases each). CDR1 and CDR2 (germline): SGHNT, YENEEA. V was trimmed by 4 bases and J by 4 bases, leaving 10 bases between them. The CDR3 loop spans 14 amino acids. The CDR3 loop reads CASSWDGGTGELFF. CDR3 bases: TGTGCCAGCAGCTGGGATGGGGGCACCGGGGAGCTGTTTTTT.

This sequence joins TRBV10-3 and TRBJ2-1; D ambiguous. The CDR3 has 16 residues. Trimming removed 0 bases from V and 2 bases from J, with 11 bases in between. Germline CDR1 ENHRY, CDR2 SYGVKD. DNA of the CDR3: TGTGCCATCAGTGAGTCGGCTTCGGCGGCCTACAATGAGCAGTTCTTC. Protein sequence: CAISESASAAYNEQFF.

The J gene is TRBJ1-1, the V gene TRBV11-2; 9 nucleotides align to TRBD1. Germline V CDR1 and CDR2: SGHAT, FQNNGV. The CDR3 is 15 residues long. V shed 4 bases and J 0 bases; nucleotides not matched to a gene: 3. CDR3 loop: CASSSTGGVNTEAFF. The CDR3 coding sequence is TGTGCCAGCAGCTCGACAGGGGGTGTGAACACTGAAGCTTTCTTT.

This clone was counted a few times. The chain combines TRBV7-2 with TRBJ2-5; possibly TRBD1 or TRBD2 for D (5 bases each). Germline V gene data show CDR1 as SGHTA and CDR2 as FQGNSA. CDR3 length equals 16 residues. Trimming left V 1 base short and J 2 bases short, with 14 bases between. The CDR3 DNA reads TGTGCCAGCAGCTTAGTTCTCGCCTGGGGGCAAGAGACCCAGTACTTC. This translates into CASSLVLAWGQETQYF.

The gene calls are TRBV7-6 and TRBJ2-2; 7 positions match TRBD2. Germline V gene data show CDR1 as SGHVS and CDR2 as FNYEAQ. With 8 bases clipped from V and 7 bases from J, the junction kept 10 bases outside the gene matches. The CDR3 is made up of 14 amino acids. As DNA, the CDR3 is TGTGCCAGCCGCCCCAATACGGGGGGCGGGGAGCTGTTTTTT. The encoded protein is CASRPNTGGGELFF.

The rearrangement links TRBV7-2 to TRBJ2-5; D perhaps matches TRBD2 (6 bases). Germline V CDR1 and CDR2: SGHTA, FQGNSA. Trimming stripped 1 base from V and 4 bases from J, with 10 bases between. The length of the CDR3 is 14 residues. Here the CDR3 DNA reads TGTGCCAGCAGCTTAGGGGGACTCTTAGAGACCCAGTACTTC. It translates to CASSLGGLLETQYF. Using reference TRBV7-2 and TRBJ2-5 for the parts outside the CDR3, the full variable domain is GAGVSQSPSNKVTEKGKDVELRCDPISGHTALYWYRQSLGQGLEFLIYFQGNSAPDKSGLPSDRFSAERTGGSVSTLTIQRTQQEDSAVYLCASSLGGLLETQYFGPGTRLLVL.

The chain couples TRBV5-6 to TRBJ1-5; D gene ambiguous. Germline assignment: CDR1 SGHDT and CDR2 YYEEEE. With 2 bases removed from V and 5 bases from J, the gap between germline ends came to 14 bases. This CDR3 has 15 residues. The CDR3 DNA reads TGTGCCAGCAGCTTTTCCGGGATTCAGGATCAGCCCCAGCATTTT. Its translation is CASSFSGIQDQPQHF.

The chain has TRBV4-1 and TRBJ1-2, with D unclear. The CDR3 totals 18 residues. Looked up from germline, CDR1 is MGHRA and CDR2 is YSYEKL. Trimming pared 4 bases from V and 2 bases from J, leaving 23 bases between. The DNA of the CDR3 is TGCGCCAGCAGCCCCGGTTTCGCCAGAGTCCTGATGAACTATGGCTACACCTTC. Protein: CASSPGFARVLMNYGYTF.

The J gene is TRBJ2-7, the V gene TRBV15; TRBD1 is a possible D gene (5 bases). V gave up 5 bases and J gave up 2 bases, with 10 bases separating them. Germline CDR1 LNHNV, CDR2 YYDKDF (reference sequence). The CDR3 sequence is 13 residues long. DNA of the CDR3: TGTGCCACCAGCGGACCGACAGCCTACGAGCAGTACTTC. It yields the protein CATSGPTAYEQYF.

V and J are TRBV6-4 and TRBJ1-6, with 10 positions matching TRBD1. J gave up 7 bases and V 6 bases, and 6 bases lay outside the gene matches. The germline gives CDR1 MRHNA, CDR2 SNTAGT. The length of the CDR3 is 15 residues. The CDR3 nucleotides are TGTGCCAGCAGGGAAGGGACAGGGGACAATTCACCCCTCCACTTT. Translated: CASREGTGDNSPLHF.

The V call is TRBV7-9, the J call TRBJ2-5, with D unresolved. CDR1 is SEHNR and CDR2 is FQNEAQ in the germline V gene (reference sequence). Trimming took off 2 bases at V and 5 bases at J, with 12 bases between the two ends. The CDR3 is made up of 14 amino acids. The CDR3 coding sequence is TGTGCCAGCAGCTTAACTTCCCATGAGGAGACCCAGTACTTC. Its translation: CASSLTSHEETQYF.

V and J are TRBV7-9 and TRBJ1-1; no clear D. With 2 bases removed from V and 5 bases from J, the gap between germline ends came to 12 bases. The CDR3 runs 14 residues. CDR1 SEHNR and CDR2 FQNEAQ come from the germline V gene (reference sequence). The CDR3 coding sequence is TGTGCCAGCAGCTTATCCCCAGTTGGGACTGAAGCTTTCTTT. Amino acids: CASSLSPVGTEAFF.

The rearrangement uses TRBV5-1 and TRBJ2-7; D is unclear. This CDR3 comprises 15 residues. The germline V gene encodes CDR1 SGHRS and CDR2 YFSETQ. V was shortened by 0 bases and J by 0 bases, with 10 bases between the two germline ends. The CDR3 reads CASSLGAGSSYEQYF. The CDR3 DNA sequence: TGCGCCAGCAGCTTGGGGGCAGGTAGCTCCTACGAGCAGTACTTC.